Presented here are 21 T cell receptor beta chains from one specimen sequenced in a study of T cell responses to AZD1222 COVID-19 vaccine. Profiling relied on immunoSEQ multiplex PCR, and the TCRdb table lists in-frame clones only, not all of them. This sample has about 50,000 clones, with approximately 88% found just once. Sequenced material: peripheral blood, taken on day 0 of AZD1222 vaccination. Receptors were obtained from an adult in good health.

V gene TRBV14 combines with J gene TRBJ2-3; a weak D match, TRBD2 (6 bases). Germline loops: CDR1 SGHDN, CDR2 FVKESK. The CDR3 spans 15 residues. Deletions cut 1 base from V and 3 bases from J, with 11 bases between. In DNA form, the CDR3 reads TGTGCCAGCAGCCAAGCGGGCGGGATAACAGATACGCAGTATTTT. Protein product: CASSQAGGITDTQYF.

The chain links TRBV12-3 or TRBV12-4 to TRBJ1-3; 7 nucleotides match TRBD1. This CDR3 is built from 13 residues. The V and J ends lost 7 bases and 4 bases, in that order; junction bases with no gene match: 4. CDR3 in amino acids: CASNPDRGNTIYF. The CDR3 DNA sequence: TGTGCCAGCAACCCGGACAGGGGAAACACCATATATTTT.

This clone has a single count. This chain joins TRBV13 and TRBJ2-7; 7 nucleotides agree with TRBD2. The CDR3 loop spans 14 amino acids. Germline assignment: CDR1 PRHDT and CDR2 FYEKMQ (reference sequence). The V segment lost 6 bases and the J segment 6 bases; nucleotides outside the gene matches: 11. The CDR3 DNA sequence: TGTGCCAGCAGTTCGACTAGCAAGGGCGCCGAGCAGTACTTC. Translated, it gives CASSSTSKGAEQYF.

This rearrangement joins TRBV7-9 to TRBJ1-3, with no clear D. Trimming shortened V by 5 bases and J by 2 bases, and 13 bases separated the two germline ends. CDR1 SEHNR and CDR2 FQNEAQ come from the germline V gene (reference sequence). The CDR3 is 15 residues long. The CDR3 sequence is CASSPPAGTGNTIYF. The DNA of the CDR3 is TGTGCCAGCAGCCCCCCCGCAGGAACTGGAAACACCATATATTTT. Complete variable domain (other parts from reference TRBV7-9 and TRBJ1-3): DTGVSQNPRHKITKRGQNVTFRCDPISEHNRLYWYRQTLGQGPEFLTYFQNEAQLEKSRLLSDRFSAERPKGSFSTLEIQRTEQGDSAMYLCASSPPAGTGNTIYFGEGSWLTVV.

J is TRBJ2-1 and V is TRBV4-1, with D possibly being TRBD1 or TRBD2 (5 bases each). CDR1 is MGHRA and CDR2 is YSYEKL in the germline V gene. Trimming took 0 bases from V and 2 from J, leaving 11 bases between them. There are 16 residues in the CDR3. The CDR3 reads CASSQDQGDPYNEQFF. CDR3 bases: TGCGCCAGCAGCCAAGATCAAGGGGACCCCTACAATGAGCAGTTCTTC.

This sequence joins TRBV5-1 and TRBJ2-2, with a possible D match to TRBD1 (6 bases). This CDR3 is 15 amino acids long. Germline values: CDR1 SGHRS, CDR2 YFSETQ. The germline V and J ends were trimmed by 7 bases and 0 bases, with 13 bases remaining between them. The CDR3 DNA reads TGCGCCAGCTCCCAGGGGACAACGAACACCGGGGAGCTGTTTTTT. It encodes CASSQGTTNTGELFF. Looking up the rest from reference TRBV5-1 and TRBJ2-2 gives the full variable domain: KAGVTQTPRYLIKTRGQQVTLSCSPISGHRSVSWYQQTPGQGLQFLFEYFSETQRNKGNFPGRFSGRQFSNSRSEMNVSTLELGDSALYLCASSQGTTNTGELFFGEGSRLTVL.

The J gene is TRBJ1-2, the V gene TRBV5-6; the D is unclear. Trimming removed 1 base from V and 8 bases from J, with 15 bases in between. CDR1 SGHDT and CDR2 YYEEEE come from the germline V gene. The CDR3 spans 14 residues. In DNA form, the CDR3 reads TGTGCCAGCAGCTTGAATCAGAGGGCGTGGGGCTACACCTTC. It specifies CASSLNQRAWGYTF. The full variable domain, in which reference TRBV5-6 and TRBJ1-2 provide the parts outside the CDR3, is DAGVTQSPTHLIKTRGQQVTLRCSPKSGHDTVSWYQQALGQGPQFIFQYYEEEERQRGNFPDRFSGHQFPNYSSELNVNALLLGDSALYLCASSLNQRAWGYTFGSGTRLTVV.

The J gene is TRBJ2-1, the V gene TRBV19, with D perhaps TRBD2 (6 bases). The CDR3 contains 14 residues. The V gene lost 4 bases and the J gene lost 9 bases, with 16 bases spanning the gap. From germline, CDR1 is LNHDA and CDR2 SQIVND (reference sequence). The CDR3 spells CASSRRDGITEQFF. In DNA form, the CDR3 reads TGTGCCAGTAGTAGGCGGGACGGTATTACTGAGCAGTTCTTC.

V is TRBV5-1 and J is TRBJ2-5; D gene uncertain. Germline V CDR1 and CDR2: SGHRS, YFSETQ. V dropped 0 bases and J dropped 2 bases, with 11 bases sitting between them. The CDR3 sequence is 15 residues long. In nucleotides, the CDR3 is TGCGCCAGCAGCTTGGCCCTCGGCCGGCAAGAGACCCAGTACTTC. Translation: CASSLALGRQETQYF. The variable domain in full, with the rest retrieved from reference TRBV5-1 and TRBJ2-5, is KAGVTQTPRYLIKTRGQQVTLSCSPISGHRSVSWYQQTPGQGLQFLFEYFSETQRNKGNFPGRFSGRQFSNSRSEMNVSTLELGDSALYLCASSLALGRQETQYFGPGTRLLVL.

The V gene is TRBV30, the J gene TRBJ2-7; D gene uncertain. V lost 2 bases and J 9 bases, leaving 14 bases between the germline ends. This CDR3 has 12 amino acids. CDR1 is GTSNPN, CDR2 SVGIG, per germline (reference sequence). Here the CDR3 DNA reads TGTGCCTGGAGTTCCGTAATCGGGCTGCAGTACTTC. Translation gives CAWSSVIGLQYF. The full variable domain, with the rest looked up from reference TRBV30 and TRBJ2-7, is SQTIHQWPATLVQPVGSPLSLECTVEGTSNPNLYWYRQAAGRGLQLLFYSVGIGQISSEVPQNLSASRPQDRQFILSSKKLLLSDSGFYLCAWSSVIGLQYFGPGTRLTVT.

This clone was recorded a few times. The gene calls are TRBV7-9 and TRBJ2-7, with D possibly TRBD1 on 7 matching bases. V was trimmed by 5 bases and J by 1 base, leaving 18 bases between them. CDR1 is SEHNR and CDR2 is FQNEAQ in the germline V gene (reference sequence). The CDR3 sequence is 16 residues long. CDR3 DNA: TGTGCCAGCAGCGTCGCAGGGGGAGGAATTTCCTACGAGCAGTACTTC. It specifies CASSVAGGGISYEQYF.

The chain employs TRBV5-1 and TRBJ2-7, with D possibly being TRBD1 or TRBD2 (5 bases each). CDR1 is SGHRS and CDR2 is YFSETQ in the germline V gene. With 3 bases removed from V and 2 bases from J, the gap between germline ends came to 12 bases. CDR3 length equals 14 residues. The CDR3 is CASSWDLGPYEQYF. The CDR3, as DNA: TGCGCCAGCAGCTGGGACCTTGGACCCTACGAGCAGTACTTC. Based on the CDR3 plus reference TRBV5-1 and TRBJ2-7, the full variable domain is KAGVTQTPRYLIKTRGQQVTLSCSPISGHRSVSWYQQTPGQGLQFLFEYFSETQRNKGNFPGRFSGRQFSNSRSEMNVSTLELGDSALYLCASSWDLGPYEQYFGPGTRLTVT.

This clone was detected once. The chain has TRBV25-1 and TRBJ2-3; TRBD2 matches 9 bases. Trimming removed 4 bases from V and 1 base from J; junction bases left unmatched: 0. This CDR3 contains 14 residues. Germline V CDR1 and CDR2: MGHDK, SYGVNS. CDR3 sequence (DNA): TGTGCCAGCAGTGTAGCGGGAGGCACAGATACGCAGTATTTT. Encoded protein: CASSVAGGTDTQYF.

The chain recombines TRBV6-6 with TRBJ2-2; D remains ambiguous. Germline V gene lookup returns CDR1 MNHNY and CDR2 SVGAGI (reference sequence). The CDR3 extends over 14 amino acids. V shed 2 bases and J shed 6 bases, with 10 bases lying between them. As DNA, the CDR3 is TGTGCCAGCAGTTACCCATTGGTTCCCGGGGAGCTGTTTTTT. It specifies CASSYPLVPGELFF.

This rearrangement joins TRBV7-9 to TRBJ1-4; weak D call: TRBD1 (6 bases). Germline assignment: CDR1 SEHNR and CDR2 FQNEAQ (reference sequence). V lost 1 base and J lost 7, with 16 bases in between. The CDR3 loop spans 16 amino acids. As DNA, the CDR3 is TGTGCCAGCAGCTTAGTCCCCAGGGGAGGAGGTGAAAAACTGTTTTTT. Its translation is CASSLVPRGGGEKLFF.

The J gene is TRBJ1-1, the V gene TRBV19, with D hard to call. The CDR3 runs 18 residues. From germline, CDR1 is LNHDA and CDR2 SQIVND (reference sequence). The V and J ends lost 0 bases and 1 base respectively, with 18 bases between them. The DNA for the CDR3 is TGTGCCAGTAGTATAGATCAGGCCCACCATGGCTCGAACACTGAAGCTTTCTTT. It codes for CASSIDQAHHGSNTEAFF.

This chain joins TRBV5-8 and TRBJ1-2, with D maybe TRBD1 (5 bases). The CDR3 extends over 16 amino acids. Looked up from germline, CDR1 is SGHTS and CDR2 is YDEGEE. V dropped 5 bases and J dropped 4 bases, with 21 bases sitting between them. CDR3 sequence (DNA): TGTGCCAGCAGTCGGAGGGGCAGATCTCGGGGCTATGGCTACACCTTC. This translates into CASSRRGRSRGYGYTF. Variable domain in full (rest from reference TRBV5-8 and TRBJ1-2): EAGVTQSPTHLIKTRGQQATLRCSPISGHTSVYWYQQALGLGLQFLLWYDEGEERNRGNFPPRFSGRQFPNYSSELNVNALELEDSALYLCASSRRGRSRGYGYTFGSGTRLTVV.

This chain joins TRBV27 and TRBJ2-2; no definite D call. Germline assignment: CDR1 MNHEY and CDR2 SMNVEV (reference sequence). CDR3 length equals 17 residues. Trimming cost V 4 bases and J 0 bases, with 15 bases left between them. Written as DNA, the CDR3 is TGTGCCAGCAGTTCCCTTTGGGATGGGGCGAACACCGGGGAGCTGTTTTTT. Amino acids: CASSSLWDGANTGELFF.

J is TRBJ2-7 and V is TRBV5-6, with 7 bases identical to TRBD2. The CDR3 has 12 amino acids. Looked up from germline, CDR1 is SGHDT and CDR2 is YYEEEE. V lost 4 bases, J lost 12 bases, and 10 bases stayed unmatched. CDR3 in amino acids: CASSPRREWRYF. The CDR3 nucleotides are TGTGCCAGCAGCCCGAGGCGGGAGTGGCGGTACTTC. Based on the CDR3 plus reference TRBV5-6 and TRBJ2-7, the full variable domain is DAGVTQSPTHLIKTRGQQVTLRCSPKSGHDTVSWYQQALGQGPQFIFQYYEEEERQRGNFPDRFSGHQFPNYSSELNVNALLLGDSALYLCASSPRREWRYFGPGTRLTVT.

CDR3 sequence: CSASSLPEGTSEQFF. The CDR3 DNA reads as TGCAGTGCTAGTTCCTTACCGGAGGGGACTAGCGAGCAGTTCTTC. The V gene is TRBV20-1, the J gene TRBJ2-1; 9 bases are shared with TRBD2. J lost 10 bases, V lost 3 bases, and 13 bases had no gene match. The germline gives CDR1 DFQATT, CDR2 SNEGSKA (reference sequence). There are 15 residues in the CDR3.

The chain couples TRBV27 to TRBJ2-3, with 9 nucleotides matching TRBD1. The CDR3 is 16 amino acids. From germline, CDR1 is MNHEY and CDR2 SMNVEV (reference sequence). V lost 5 bases to trimming and J lost 2 bases; unmatched junction nucleotides: 8. DNA for the CDR3: TGTGCCAGCAGTCACCGACAGGGGGGATTCACAGATACGCAGTATTTT. This codes for CASSHRQGGFTDTQYF.